This T cell receptor (beta chain) appears in the sequencing data of a study of CD8+ T cells in alopecia areata. Documented treatment: oral pan-JAK inhibitor, 5-10 mg twice daily. Collection of lesional scalp punch biopsies and peripheral blood was performed in alopecia areata patients. Cell sorting was applied to PBMCs, and CD4+ and CD8+ T cells were collected. Extracted from the samples, RNA was reverse transcribed into cDNA to serve as the sequencing template. TCRdb keeps only in-frame clones here, not all; method: immunoSEQ multiplex PCR. Of fewer than 250,000 clones listed, more than 50% are singletons. CDR1 is GTSNPN, CDR2 SVGIG, per germline (reference sequence). The CDR3 extends over 13 amino acids. V lost 6 bases to trimming and J lost 0 bases, with 9 bases between them.

The genes are TRBV30 and TRBJ2-1; D gene ambiguous. The receptor comes from a human donor with alopecia areata. This specimen was CD4+ T cells sorted from blood, taken at week 24, from a patient treated with tofacitinib. CDR3 protein: CACLIGSYNEQFF. In nucleotides, the CDR3 is TGTGCCTGCCTTATTGGCTCCTACAATGAGCAGTTCTTC. Full variable domain (remainder filled in from reference TRBV30 and TRBJ2-1): SQTIHQWPATLVQPVGSPLSLECTVEGTSNPNLYWYRQAAGRGLQLLFYSVGIGQISSEVPQNLSASRPQDRQFILSSKKLLLSDSGFYLCACLIGSYNEQFFGPGTRLTVL.